This T cell receptor (beta chain) stems from a study of ipilimumab plus nivolumab after autologous stem cell transplantation. Study-level results: Per the authors, repertoire, Treg and microbiota data justify further study.

Germline CDR1 reads KGHSH; CDR2 reads LQKENI. This CDR3 comprises 13 residues. V was pared by 2 bases and J by 3 bases, with 7 bases between. On this clone: The antigen remains undetermined. Other DNA sequences in this sample translate to the same CDR3.

The data were produced by immunoSEQ multiplex PCR, yet TCRdb's version contains in-frame clones alone and is incomplete. The sample records about 10,000 clones, less than 80% being singletons. This TCR came from a male donor with diffuse large B-cell lymphoma. The material was PBMCs, obtained in a trial of ipilimumab plus nivolumab as post-transplant consolidation. The chain carries TRBV18 and TRBJ2-5; D might be TRBD2 (6 bases). DNA of the CDR3: TGTGCCAGCTCACCAGGGGGGAAAGAGACCCAGTACTTC. Translating gives CASSPGGKETQYF.